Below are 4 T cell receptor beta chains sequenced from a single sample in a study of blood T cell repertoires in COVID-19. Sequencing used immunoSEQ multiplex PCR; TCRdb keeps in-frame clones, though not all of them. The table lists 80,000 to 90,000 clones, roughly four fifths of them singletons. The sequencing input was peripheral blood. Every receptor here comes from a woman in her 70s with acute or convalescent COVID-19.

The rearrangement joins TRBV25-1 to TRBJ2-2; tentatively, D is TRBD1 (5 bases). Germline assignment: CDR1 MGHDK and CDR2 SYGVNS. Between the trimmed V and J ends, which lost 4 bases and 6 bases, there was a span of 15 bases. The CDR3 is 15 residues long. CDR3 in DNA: TGTGCCAGCAGTGTCCCTCAGGGAAGGGCCGGGGAGCTGTTTTTT. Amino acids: CASSVPQGRAGELFF.

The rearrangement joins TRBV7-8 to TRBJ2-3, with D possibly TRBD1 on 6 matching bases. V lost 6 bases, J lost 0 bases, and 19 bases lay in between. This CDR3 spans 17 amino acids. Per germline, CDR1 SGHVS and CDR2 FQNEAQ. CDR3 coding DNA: TGTGCCAGCAGAATAAGGTGGGGGCCCCTTAGCACAGATACGCAGTATTTT. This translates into CASRIRWGPLSTDTQYF.

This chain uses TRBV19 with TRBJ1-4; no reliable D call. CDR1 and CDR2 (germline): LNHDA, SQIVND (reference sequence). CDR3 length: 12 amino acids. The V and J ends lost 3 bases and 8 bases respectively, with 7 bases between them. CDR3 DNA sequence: TGTGCCAGTAGTATCCGTTCGGAAAAACTGTTTTTT. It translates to CASSIRSEKLFF.

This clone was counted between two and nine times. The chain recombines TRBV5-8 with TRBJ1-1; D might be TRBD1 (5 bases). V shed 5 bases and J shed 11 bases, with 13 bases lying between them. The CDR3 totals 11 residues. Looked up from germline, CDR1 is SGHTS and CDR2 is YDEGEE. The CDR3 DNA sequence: TGTGCCAGCAGGTCGACAGAGGTGGCTTTCTTT. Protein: CASRSTEVAFF.